Sequencing of this T cell receptor (beta chain) was carried out in a study of blood T cell repertoires in COVID-19. Only in-frame clones appear in the TCRdb table, and some are missing; sequencing was by immunoSEQ multiplex PCR. The sample yields roughly 190,000 clones, around nine tenths seen once. The ends lost 6 bases at V and 4 bases at J; junction bases unmatched: 8. The germline gives CDR1 MNHEY, CDR2 SMNVEV (reference sequence). The CDR3 totals 14 residues. Sequenced input: peripheral blood. This TCR came from a man between 18 and 29 years old with active or convalescent COVID-19. V gene TRBV27 combines with J gene TRBJ1-1; 7 bases align to TRBD1. CDR3 sequence reads: CASSGAGGLTEAFF. CDR3 bases: TGTGCCAGCAGCGGGGCAGGGGGTCTCACTGAAGCTTTCTTT.